The present T cell receptor (beta chain) was sequenced within a study of blood T cell repertoires in COVID-19 (dated by TCRdb to 2020 to 2022). General notes on the study: Collaborator samples came from the United States, Italy and Spain and covered acute and convalescent phases of COVID-19. The prospective study material was composed of cDNA or gDNA derived from T cells, B-cell-depleted T cells, or PBMCs. The dataset comprised deeply sampled blood TCRbeta repertoires from subjects exposed to, actively infected with, or recovered from COVID-19. The repertoires were released in a freely available public database intended as a resource for research on the immune response to SARS-CoV-2. Samples were obtained from the ongoing ImmuneRACE study (first 160 participants) and from 1,254 subjects provided by 6 global collaborators. Sample metadata almost always included a de-identified subject ID, COVID-19 status, age in years and sex. Where available, HLA class I and class II types were taken from metadata supplied by the sample provider and were not determined by assay-based typing.

In this sample, this clone turned up once. This clone's antigen is unknown. No base qualities exist here, and no much larger clone lies one base off it. General conclusions and limits of the study: The quantity of clinical and demographic metadata differed by source and by participant and was supplied without curation.

There are 12 amino acids in the CDR3, from cysteine to phenylalanine inclusive. The entry retains the CDR3 DNA only, 36 bases that are in frame from base 1. The V end gives up 10 bases and the J end 4 bases, leaving 4 bases in the junction not matched to a gene. Based on the germline V gene, the CDR1 and CDR2 sequences are ENHRY and SYGVKD. TCRbeta CDR3 regions were amplified from genomic DNA using the immunoSEQ Assay, a bias-controlled multiplex PCR. The original methods were these. Nucleated cell counts per sample were estimated from amplification of reference gene primers within the assay. Sequence reads were collapsed and filtered to measure the absolute abundance of every unique TCRbeta CDR3 rearrangement. Productive Simpson clonality was computed per sample as the square root of Simpson's diversity index over productive rearrangements. As stored in TCRdb, this immuneACCESS dataset retains in-frame rearrangements with V and J assigned. A fraction of the clones does not appear; measured against another copy, unresolved V genes explain less than half of the discrepancy, and the remainder lacks a known reason. The DNA was the basis for D and trimming; V, J and clone size are from that table. The sample table holds approximately 200,000 clones, of which under 90% were seen once. Roughly a tenth of the sample comes from the top ten.

At one collaborating source in Seattle, patients were enrolled during active infection and were followed longitudinally through the course of disease. Collaborating institutions collected whole blood in K2EDTA tubes following their own protocols. For TCRbeta analysis, collaborator samples were shipped as frozen whole blood, as isolated PBMCs, or as DNA extracted from either sample type. Sequenced: peripheral blood. The V and J segments used are TRBV10-3 and TRBJ1-1, with TRBD1 matching 9 junction bases. The receptor was derived from a woman of 80 years or more with COVID-19, enrolled during active disease. The encoded CDR3 is CATKTGGTEAFF. The DNA is as follows: TGTGCCACCAAGACAGGGGGCACTGAAGCTTTCTTT.